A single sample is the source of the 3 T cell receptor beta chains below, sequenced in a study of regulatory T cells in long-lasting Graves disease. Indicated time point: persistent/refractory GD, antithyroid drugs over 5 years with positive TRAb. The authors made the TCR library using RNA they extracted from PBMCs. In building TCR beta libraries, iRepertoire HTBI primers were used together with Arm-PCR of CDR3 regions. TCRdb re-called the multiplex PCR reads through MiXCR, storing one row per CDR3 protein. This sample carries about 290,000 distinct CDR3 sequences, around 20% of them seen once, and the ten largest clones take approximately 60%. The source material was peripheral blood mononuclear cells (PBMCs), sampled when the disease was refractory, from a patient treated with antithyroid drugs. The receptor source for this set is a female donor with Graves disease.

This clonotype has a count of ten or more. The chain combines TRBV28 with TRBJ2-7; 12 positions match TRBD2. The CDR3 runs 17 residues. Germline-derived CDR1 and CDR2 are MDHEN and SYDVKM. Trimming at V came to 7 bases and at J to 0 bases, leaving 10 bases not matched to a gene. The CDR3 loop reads CASTTGLAGKSSYEQYF. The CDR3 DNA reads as TGTGCCAGCACCACGGGACTAGCGGGCAAGAGCTCCTACGAGCAGTACTTC. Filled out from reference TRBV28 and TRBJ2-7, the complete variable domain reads DVKVTQSSRYLVKRTGEKVFLECVQDMDHENMFWYRQDPGLGLRLIYFSYDVKMKEKGDIPEGYSVSREKKERFSLILESASTNQTSMYLCASTTGLAGKSSYEQYFGPGTRLTVT.

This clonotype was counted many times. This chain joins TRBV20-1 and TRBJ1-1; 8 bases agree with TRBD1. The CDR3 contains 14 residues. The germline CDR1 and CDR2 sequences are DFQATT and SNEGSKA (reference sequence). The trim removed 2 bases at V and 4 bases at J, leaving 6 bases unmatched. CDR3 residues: CSARPATGGTEAFF. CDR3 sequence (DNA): TGCAGTGCTAGACCCGCTACAGGGGGCACTGAAGCTTTCTTT.

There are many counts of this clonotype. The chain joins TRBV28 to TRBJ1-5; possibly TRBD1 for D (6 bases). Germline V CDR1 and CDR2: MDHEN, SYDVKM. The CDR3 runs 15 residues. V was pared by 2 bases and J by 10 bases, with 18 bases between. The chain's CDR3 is CASSLSRDIEFPQHF. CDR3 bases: TGTGCCAGCAGTTTAAGCCGGGACATCGAATTCCCCCAGCATTTT.